A selection of T cell receptor beta chains follows, all from one sample in a study of blood T cells in healthy people across ages. Each CDR3 protein gets one entry after TCRdb re-called the 5' RACE reads with MiXCR. The table records about 1.4 million distinct CDR3 sequences, around 55% of them present only once. The sequenced sample consisted of blood. The receptors here all came from a man aged 18 to 30 in good health. The CDR3 runs from the conserved cysteine through the conserved F or W. Fields, in order: D gene, clone size, CDR3 length, J gene, V gene, CDR3 protein, CDR3 DNA. The D gene is left open where the match is weak. Rows give clone size only sometimes, using once, few, many, or a class for an expanded clone.

TRBD2 | few | 17 | TRBJ2-4 | TRBV20-1 | CSARSRTSGRAGNIQYF | TGCAGTGCTAGGTCCCGGACTAGCGGGAGGGCGGGAAACATTCAGTACTTC
- | - | 12 | TRBJ2-5 | TRBV4-2 | CASSQDAVTQYF | TGTGCCAGCAGCCAAGATGCGGTGACCCAGTACTTC
- | few | 15 | TRBJ2-5 | TRBV10-3 | CAISVKKGGAETQYF | TGTGCCATCAGTGTTAAGAAGGGGGGCGCAGAGACCCAGTACTTC
TRBD1 | - | 14 | TRBJ2-5 | TRBV7-2 | CASSFLQGWETQYF | TGTGCCAGCAGCTTTCTACAGGGGTGGGAGACCCAGTACTTC
TRBD1 | - | 16 | TRBJ2-5 | TRBV24-1 | CATSDPGQHSQETQYF | TGTGCCACCAGTGATCCGGGACAGCACTCACAAGAGACCCAGTACTTC
- | - | 16 | TRBJ2-1 | TRBV13 | CASSLGGPAGSNEQFF | TGTGCCAGCAGCTTAGGTGGGCCTGCGGGGTCCAATGAGCAGTTCTTC
- | - | 14 | TRBJ2-3 | TRBV14 | CASSQEWGGNTQYF | TGTGCCAGCAGCCAAGAATGGGGAGGAAATACGCAGTATTTT
- | few | 14 | TRBJ2-7 | TRBV12-3/TRBV12-4 | CASSPRNIPYEQYF | TGTGCCAGCAGTCCCCGGAACATCCCCTACGAGCAGTACTTC
TRBD1 | - | 17 | TRBJ2-1 | TRBV7-9 | CASSWQQGLGSYNEQFF | TGTGCCAGCAGCTGGCAACAGGGGTTAGGGTCCTACAATGAGCAGTTCTTC
TRBD1 | few | 15 | TRBJ2-7 | TRBV29-1 | CSVALGQGPSYEQYF | TGCAGCGTTGCCCTCGGACAGGGACCATCCTACGAGCAGTACTTC
- | - | 15 | TRBJ2-1 | TRBV10-3 | CAISESRGRSKPQFF | TGCGCCATCAGTGAGTCCCGGGGGCGAAGCAAACCTCAGTTCTTC
- | - | 14 | TRBJ2-5 | TRBV2 | CASNVGNTYNEQYF | TGTGCCAGCAATGTGGGCAATACTTACAATGAGCAGTACTTC
- | - | 13 | TRBJ2-3 | TRBV6-5 | CASSPTQRDTQYF | TGTGCCAGCAGTCCGACACAAAGAGATACGCAGTATTTT
- | - | 15 | TRBJ2-1 | TRBV5-1 | CASSPPDTVGNEQFF | TGCGCCAGCAGCCCCCCTGACACGGTTGGGAATGAGCAGTTCTTC
- | - | 14 | TRBJ2-7 | TRBV14 | CASSQETGLGPQYF | TGTGCCAGCAGCCAAGAAACGGGCCTTGGTCCCCAGTACTTC
TRBD1 | - | 14 | TRBJ2-5 | TRBV20-1 | CSARGETGLETQYF | TGCAGTGCTAGAGGGGAGACAGGGCTGGAGACCCAGTACTTC
TRBD2 | - | 16 | TRBJ2-1 | TRBV30 | CAWSPGRLAGGNEQFF | TGTGCCTGGAGTCCTGGTAGGCTAGCGGGGGGCAATGAGCAGTTCTTC
- | many | 13 | TRBJ2-7 | TRBV25-1 | CASSDRVAYEQYF | TGTGCCAGCAGTGATCGGGTCGCCTACGAGCAGTACTTC
- | - | 16 | TRBJ2-1 | TRBV7-2 | CASSLRSGNSYNEQFF | TGTGCCAGCAGCTTACGGTCAGGAAACTCCTACAATGAGCAGTTCTTC
TRBD1 | - | 15 | TRBJ2-5 | TRBV28 | CASSPPGTGGETQYF | TGTGCCAGCAGCCCCCCCGGGACAGGGGGCGAGACCCAGTACTTC
TRBD2 | - | 19 | TRBJ2-7 | TRBV6-5 | CASSYGWTSGRAGGDEQYF | TGTGCCAGCAGTTACGGGTGGACTAGCGGGAGGGCCGGAGGCGACGAGCAGTACTTC
TRBD1 | few | 15 | TRBJ1-6 | TRBV25-1 | CASSGTGEMNSPLHF | TGTGCCAGCAGTGGGACAGGAGAGATGAATTCACCCCTCCACTTT
TRBD1 | - | 15 | TRBJ2-7 | TRBV4-1 | CASSQEGQPIYEQYF | TGCGCCAGCAGCCAAGAGGGACAGCCAATATACGAGCAGTACTTC
- | - | 13 | TRBJ1-4 | TRBV29-1 | CSVVQRPNEKLFF | TGCAGCGTTGTGCAGAGACCGAATGAAAAACTGTTTTTT
- | - | 12 | TRBJ2-4 | TRBV7-9 | CASSPTQTEQYF | TGTGCCAGCAGCCCCACTCAGACGGAGCAGTACTTC
- | few | 15 | TRBJ2-7 | TRBV27 | CASSPKGQDPYEQYF | TGTGCCAGCAGTCCCAAGGGCCAGGATCCCTACGAGCAGTACTTC
TRBD2 | - | 17 | TRBJ2-1 | TRBV14 | CASSHIMERELNNEQFF | TGTGCCAGCAGCCACATCATGGAGCGGGAGTTGAACAATGAGCAGTTCTTC
TRBD1 | few | 15 | TRBJ2-7 | TRBV5-1 | CASSLVTGVPYEQYF | TGCGCCAGCAGCTTGGTGACAGGGGTTCCCTACGAGCAGTACTTC
TRBD1 | - | 16 | TRBJ2-5 | TRBV3-1 | CASRNTGTGARETQYF | TGTGCCAGCAGGAACACCGGGACAGGGGCACGAGAGACCCAGTACTTC